The next 31 T cell receptor beta chains were all read from a single sample in a study of type 1 regulatory T cells. TCRdb re-derived calls from the reads in MiXCR, one entry per CDR3 protein. The table records approximately 100,000 distinct CDR3 sequences, roughly 28% of them present only once. The sequenced material came from CD4+ T cells, either the whole sample or a sorted fraction (not recorded which). All receptors come from a human donor in good health.

V and J are TRBV30 and TRBJ1-1; D is unclear. The V and J ends lost 2 bases and 2 bases respectively, with 12 bases between them. The germline CDR1 and CDR2 sequences are GTSNPN and SVGIG (reference sequence). There are 14 residues in the CDR3. In DNA, the CDR3 is TGTGCCTGGAGTCGGTTTCCGGGAAACACTGAAGCTTTCTTT. The encoded protein is CAWSRFPGNTEAFF.

The chain has TRBV12-3 or TRBV12-4 and TRBJ2-7, with D uncertain. This CDR3 spans 12 amino acids. Trimming took off 5 bases at V and 3 bases at J, with 8 bases between the two ends. As DNA, the CDR3 is TGTGCCAGCAGTAAAGCAGTCTACGAGCAGTACTTC. This sequence encodes CASSKAVYEQYF.

The chain has TRBV20-1 and TRBJ2-7; D ambiguous. V lost 3 bases and J lost 3, with 6 bases in between. The germline gives CDR1 DFQATT, CDR2 SNEGSKA (reference sequence). CDR3 length: 11 amino acids. The CDR3 DNA reads as TGCAGTGCTAGGTTGGTCTACGAGCAGTACTTC. Translated: CSARLVYEQYF.

As for this clonotype: It may be a read error: a sequence one base away is much more abundant. J is TRBJ1-1 and V is TRBV6-6, with unresolved D. The CDR3 runs 14 residues. Germline CDR1 reads MNHNY; CDR2 reads SVGAGI (reference sequence). DNA for the CDR3: TGTGCCAGCAGTTACTCGAAAGGGCTCACTGAAACTTTCTTT. Protein: CASSYSKGLTETFF.

This clonotype was counted at least ten times. The CDR3 loop reads CATSRGGTINEKLFF. CDR3 nucleotides: TGTGCCACCAGCAGAGGAGGCACAATTAATGAAAAACTGTTTTTT. The chain recombines TRBV15 with TRBJ1-4; D is unclear. Trimming removed 1 base from V and 4 bases from J, with 10 bases in between. This CDR3 spans 15 amino acids. Germline V CDR1 and CDR2: LNHNV, YYDKDF (reference sequence).

The sample holds a few counts of this clonotype. V usage is TRBV29-1 and J usage is TRBJ2-2; D possibly uses TRBD1 or TRBD2 (6 bases each). The CDR3 contains 15 residues. From germline, CDR1 is SQVTM and CDR2 ANQGSEA. The germline V and J ends were trimmed by 6 bases and 3 bases, with 17 bases remaining between them. As DNA, the CDR3 is TGCAGCGTCGCCGGCCCTAGGGGGGACACCGGGGAGCTGTTTTTT. Protein sequence: CSVAGPRGDTGELFF.

This clonotype was observed a few times. The chain couples TRBV29-1 to TRBJ2-3; 9 bases match TRBD2. CDR1 and CDR2 from the germline V gene are SQVTM and ANQGSEA. V lost 7 bases to trimming and J lost 8 bases; unmatched junction nucleotides: 13. The CDR3 runs to 14 residues. The CDR3 coding sequence is TGCAGCGCCCTAGCGGGGAGTGTTATGGGTACGCAGTATTTT. As protein: CSALAGSVMGTQYF.

This sequence joins TRBV5-1 and TRBJ2-3; 7 nucleotides agree with TRBD1. The ends lost 4 bases at V and 2 bases at J; junction bases unmatched: 4. Per the germline V gene, CDR1 is SGHRS and CDR2 is YFSETQ. The CDR3 is made up of 14 amino acids. CDR3 sequence (DNA): TGCGCCAGCAGCCTAGGACAGGACACAGATACGCAGTATTTT. It translates to CASSLGQDTDTQYF.

J is TRBJ2-1 and V is TRBV25-1; 10 bases map to TRBD2. Germline CDR1 reads MGHDK; CDR2 reads SYGVNS. The CDR3 spans 14 residues. V lost 5 bases and J lost 6; bases outside the gene matches: 4. The CDR3 DNA follows: TGTGCCAGCAGTAGAGCGGGAGGGCGCAATGAGCAGTTCTTC. As protein: CASSRAGGRNEQFF.

The CDR3 nucleotides read TGCGCCAGCAGCTTGGGGACTAGCGGGAGGGCCCCTGAGCAGTTCTTC. Residues: CASSLGTSGRAPEQFF. The chain combines TRBV5-1 with TRBJ2-1, with 15 nucleotides matching TRBD2. This CDR3 has 16 amino acids. J lost 9 bases, V lost 0 bases, and 4 bases had no gene match. The germline V gene encodes CDR1 SGHRS and CDR2 YFSETQ.

The CDR3 spells CSVAFGTTQYF. The CDR3 region has the DNA TGCAGCGTTGCATTTGGGACTACGCAGTATTTT. The chain uses TRBV29-1 and TRBJ2-3; D tentatively fits TRBD1 or TRBD2 (5 bases each). Per the germline V gene, CDR1 is SQVTM and CDR2 is ANQGSEA. The CDR3 is 11 residues long. Trimming cost V 4 bases and J 8 bases, with 10 bases left between them.

The V and J genes are TRBV25-1 and TRBJ1-2; 10 bases are shared with TRBD1. The length of the CDR3 is 16 residues. Unmatched junction bases numbered 10, after V lost 1 base and J lost 8 bases. Germline values: CDR1 MGHDK, CDR2 SYGVNS. In DNA, the CDR3 is TGTGCCAGCAGTGAATCCTACCCGGGACAGGGGAAGGGCTACACCTTC. Translated: CASSESYPGQGKGYTF.

This clonotype has just a few counts. CDR3 residues: CSAAAPSDRLFF. For the CDR3, the DNA is TGCAGTGCTGCGGCCCCCTCGGACCGGCTGTTTTTT. The chain carries TRBV20-1 and TRBJ2-2; no clear D gene. CDR3 size: 12 residues. Trimming removed 5 bases from V and 13 bases from J, with 17 bases in between. Germline CDR1 and CDR2: DFQATT and SNEGSKA (reference sequence).

This clonotype was seen a handful of times. The CDR3 sequence is CATQYQVRGTYNEQFF. Here the CDR3 DNA reads TGTGCCACACAATACCAAGTCAGGGGCACCTACAATGAGCAGTTCTTC. The chain couples TRBV12-3 or TRBV12-4 to TRBJ2-1; a weak D match, TRBD1 (6 bases). V lost 10 bases to trimming and J lost 2 bases, with 21 bases between them. The CDR3 totals 16 residues.

The chain employs TRBV20-1 and TRBJ1-2; D uncertain. This CDR3 region has 13 residues. V shed 0 bases and J shed 8 bases, with 13 bases lying between them. Germline assignment: CDR1 DFQATT and CDR2 SNEGSKA (reference sequence). The CDR3 region is CSARDRGQVGYTF. The DNA of the CDR3 is TGCAGTGCTAGAGATAGAGGGCAAGTAGGCTACACCTTC.

The chain uses TRBV5-1 and TRBJ2-5; 12 nucleotides agree with TRBD2. The CDR3 loop spans 19 amino acids. The V and J ends lost 0 bases and 5 bases, in that order; junction bases with no gene match: 14. Germline V gives CDR1 SGHRS, CDR2 YFSETQ. This CDR3 is CASSLELAGGSGLGETQYF. DNA for the CDR3: TGCGCCAGCAGCTTGGAACTAGCGGGAGGCAGCGGTCTAGGGGAGACCCAGTACTTC.

The chain recombines TRBV29-1 with TRBJ1-4, with D perhaps TRBD1 (6 bases). Germline values: CDR1 SQVTM, CDR2 ANQGSEA. The CDR3 totals 14 residues. Trimming took 1 base from V and 8 from J, leaving 14 bases between them. In DNA, the CDR3 is TGCAGCGTTGAAGGGGACACCCCACGGGAAAAACTGTTTTTT. It is translated as CSVEGDTPREKLFF.

This clonotype appeared many times. The V call is TRBV4-1, the J call TRBJ2-7, with 14 bases identical to TRBD2. V trimming: 1 base; J trimming: 3 bases; junction bases outside the gene matches: 2. The CDR3 has 16 amino acids. Germline CDR1 and CDR2: MGHRA and YSYEKL. As DNA, the CDR3 is TGCGCCAGCAGCCAAGGGGGACTAGCGGGAGACTACGAGCAGTACTTC. This encodes CASSQGGLAGDYEQYF.

The chain recombines TRBV3-1 with TRBJ2-7, with 12 bases identical to TRBD2. The germline gives CDR1 LGHDT, CDR2 YNNKEL (reference sequence). Trimming took 4 bases from V and 2 from J; bases not matched to a gene: 9. The CDR3 is 17 residues long. DNA for the CDR3: TGTGCCAGCAGCCGGCGGACTAGCGGGACCCGAGCCTACGAGCAGTACTTC. Residues: CASSRRTSGTRAYEQYF.

The rearrangement joins TRBV5-1 to TRBJ2-1; D call uncertain. The CDR3 has 13 residues. V lost 1 base and J lost 8, with 10 bases in between. Looked up from germline, CDR1 is SGHRS and CDR2 is YFSETQ. CDR3 loop: CASSLLGRDEQFF. For the CDR3, the DNA is TGCGCCAGCAGCTTGCTCGGTCGGGATGAGCAGTTCTTC.

The rearrangement uses TRBV27 and TRBJ2-7; TRBD2 is a possible D gene (6 bases). The V end lost 6 bases, the J end lost 0 bases, and 15 bases lay between the germline ends. In germline, CDR1 is MNHEY, CDR2 SMNVEV (reference sequence). There are 15 residues in the CDR3. CDR3 sequence: CASSRSGLDSYEQYF. CDR3 coding DNA: TGTGCCAGCAGCCGCTCGGGACTCGACTCCTACGAGCAGTACTTC.

This clonotype was seen a handful of times. The chain has TRBV27 and TRBJ1-6; D might be TRBD1 (6 bases). CDR1 MNHEY and CDR2 SMNVEV come from the germline V gene (reference sequence). The CDR3 extends over 15 amino acids. V lost 3 bases to trimming and J lost 6 bases, with 12 bases between them. In DNA form, the CDR3 reads TGTGCCAGCAGTTTTTTGGGGGCTGGTAATTCACCCCTCCACTTT. Its translation is CASSFLGAGNSPLHF.

The table lists this clonotype with a few counts. J is TRBJ2-7 and V is TRBV14; the match to TRBD2 covers 11 bases. CDR3 length: 16 residues. The germline gives CDR1 SGHDN, CDR2 FVKESK. V shed 4 bases, J shed 7 bases, and the junction held 12 bases outside the gene matches. CDR3 DNA: TGTGCCAGCAGCCTTACATTAGCGGGAGGGCCCAGGGAGCAGTACTTC. Its protein product is CASSLTLAGGPREQYF. Based on the CDR3 plus reference TRBV14 and TRBJ2-7, the full variable domain is EAGVTQFPSHSVIEKGQTVTLRCDPISGHDNLYWYRRVMGKEIKFLLHFVKESKQDESGMPNNRFLAERTGGTYSTLKVQPAELEDSGVYFCASSLTLAGGPREQYFGPGTRLTVT.

This sequence joins TRBV5-6 and TRBJ2-3; D ambiguous. The CDR3 runs 15 residues. Between the trimmed V and J ends, which lost 2 bases and 2 bases, there was a span of 12 bases. CDR1 and CDR2 (germline): SGHDT, YYEEEE. The CDR3 loop reads CASSFNGAPTDTQYF. CDR3 sequence (DNA): TGTGCCAGCAGCTTTAACGGAGCCCCCACAGATACGCAGTATTTT.

This clonotype came up a few times. The CDR3 loop is CASSLVRDPAGELFF. CDR3 in DNA: TGTGCCAGCAGCTTAGTCCGGGACCCCGCAGGGGAGCTGTTTTTT. The chain uses TRBV7-2 and TRBJ2-2, with D perhaps TRBD1 or TRBD2 (5 bases each). The CDR3 extends over 15 amino acids. CDR1 is SGHTA, CDR2 FQGNSA, per germline. The ends were cut back, 1 base at V and 8 bases at J, with 14 bases in the middle.

This clonotype has a single count. This sequence joins TRBV19 and TRBJ2-6; D gene uncertain. The CDR3 sequence is 14 residues long. V was clipped by 7 bases and J by 3 bases, with 10 bases between them. In germline, CDR1 is LNHDA, CDR2 SQIVND (reference sequence). The CDR3 loop is CASIDGVGANVLTF. CDR3 in DNA: TGTGCCAGTATAGATGGGGTTGGGGCCAACGTCCTGACTTTC.

The chain employs TRBV20-1 and TRBJ1-1; tentative D call: TRBD1 (5 bases). In germline, CDR1 is DFQATT, CDR2 SNEGSKA (reference sequence). The V and J ends lost 3 bases and 11 bases respectively, with 16 bases between them. The CDR3 extends over 12 amino acids. This CDR3 reads CSASPSRERAFF. DNA of the CDR3: TGCAGTGCTAGTCCCAGCAGGGAGCGGGCTTTCTTT.

This chain links TRBV13 with TRBJ2-1; the D is unclear. Germline loops: CDR1 PRHDT, CDR2 FYEKMQ (reference sequence). V was pared by 2 bases and J by 7 bases, with 21 bases between. The length of the CDR3 is 17 residues. In DNA, the CDR3 is TGTGCCAGCAGCTTAACCCCGGCCGTGGCCCTGGGGAATGAGCAGTTCTTC. This sequence encodes CASSLTPAVALGNEQFF.

V is TRBV11-3 and J is TRBJ2-2, with 8 bases aligning to TRBD1. Germline V gene data show CDR1 as SGHNT and CDR2 as YENEEA. With V trimmed by 3 bases and J by 4 bases, 4 bases remained unmatched. CDR3 length: 15 residues. The CDR3 here is CASSFGQGGTGELFF. CDR3 DNA: TGTGCCAGCAGCTTCGGACAGGGTGGCACCGGGGAGCTGTTTTTT.

The V call is TRBV18, the J call TRBJ2-2, with D unresolved. Between the trimmed V and J ends, which lost 2 bases and 2 bases, there was a span of 3 bases. The CDR3 extends over 13 amino acids. Germline assignment: CDR1 KGHSH and CDR2 LQKENI. Here the CDR3 DNA reads TGTGCCAGCTCACCAGTCAACACCGGGGAGCTGTTTTTT. Translating gives CASSPVNTGELFF.

This clonotype was observed a handful of times. The chain recombines TRBV21-1 with TRBJ2-3; no DNA check was done on the table's D call, TRBD2. TRBV21-1 is reported as a pseudogene. CDR3 length: 15 residues. In DNA form, the CDR3 reads TGTGCCAGCAGCAAAGCTAGAGCGGGGATGGATACGCAGTATTTT. Amino acid sequence: CASSKARAGMDTQYF.